These 23 T cell receptor beta chains originate from one sample sequenced in a study of T cells in Graves' hyperthyroidism and ophthalmopathy. TCR beta CDR3 regions were amplified from RNA transcripts. The HTBI set primed first-round TCR CDR3 RT-PCR. TCRdb reprocessed the multiplex PCR reads with MiXCR, giving one entry per CDR3 protein. The table includes fewer than 450,000 distinct CDR3 sequences, about 18% detected once. The sample consisted of blood. These TCRs come from a woman aged 25 to 45 with Graves' hyperthyroidism that later progressed to Graves' ophthalmopathy.

V is TRBV7-8 and J is TRBJ2-3; 8 positions agree with TRBD2. CDR1 and CDR2 (germline): SGHVS, FQNEAQ. The CDR3 is made up of 14 amino acids. The V segment lost 5 bases and the J segment 6 bases; nucleotides outside the gene matches: 7. The CDR3 loop reads CASSRGGGGDTQYF. CDR3 sequence (DNA): TGTGCCAGCAGCCGGGGGGGGGGTGGGGATACGCAGTATTTT.

This clonotype was seen repeatedly, ten times or more. The chain employs TRBV2 and TRBJ2-1, with 8 bases matching TRBD2. Germline CDR1 reads SNHLY; CDR2 reads FYNNEI. J was trimmed by 8 bases and V by 4 bases; bases with no gene match: 10. There are 15 residues in the CDR3. This CDR3 is CASSAFSGSGYEQFF. The CDR3 coding sequence is TGTGCCAGCAGTGCTTTCAGCGGGAGTGGGTATGAGCAGTTCTTC.

There are a few counts of this clonotype. The chain combines TRBV20-1 with TRBJ1-4, with TRBD1 matching over 8 bases. The CDR3 contains 18 residues. V was pared by 1 base and J by 4 bases, with 14 bases of the junction left unmatched. Germline CDR1 DFQATT, CDR2 SNEGSKA (reference sequence). The CDR3 sequence is CSARGGTGQEKLNEKLFF. The CDR3 DNA reads as TGCAGTGCTAGAGGAGGTACGGGACAGGAGAAGCTTAATGAAAAACTGTTTTTT.

The V and J genes are TRBV6-2 or TRBV6-3 and TRBJ2-2, with 8 bases aligning to TRBD2. This CDR3 is 17 amino acids long. Germline CDR1 is MNHEY and CDR2 is SVGEGT. As DNA, the CDR3 is TGTGCAACAGCGCATGTAGCGGGAATGGTCCTACCCGGGGAGCTGTTTTTT. Translation gives CATAHVAGMVLPGELFF.

The chain employs TRBV30 and TRBJ2-3; D ambiguous. The CDR3 totals 12 residues. V lost 5 bases and J 5 bases, leaving 11 bases between the germline ends. Germline CDR1 and CDR2: GTSNPN and SVGIG (reference sequence). The CDR3 region is CAWAAEVDTQYF. DNA of the CDR3: TGTGCCTGGGCCGCTGAGGTAGATACGCAGTATTTT.

The chain employs TRBV29-1 and TRBJ1-3; no definite D call. Trimming cost V 5 bases and J 2 bases, with 7 bases left between them. The CDR3 length is 12 residues. Germline values: CDR1 SQVTM, CDR2 ANQGSEA. CDR3 sequence: CSVSGTGNTIYF. DNA for the CDR3: TGCAGCGTTTCTGGCACTGGAAACACCATATATTTT.

This clonotype showed up many times. The chain is built from TRBV5-5 and TRBJ2-3, with 13 bases aligning to TRBD2. The CDR3 is made up of 17 amino acids. J was trimmed by 4 bases and V by 0 bases; bases with no gene match: 5. The germline V gene encodes CDR1 SGHKS and CDR2 YYEKEE (reference sequence). CDR3 region: CASSLAGTSGIADTQYF. CDR3 nucleotides: TGTGCCAGCAGCTTGGCCGGGACTAGCGGGATCGCAGATACGCAGTATTTT. The full variable domain, in which reference TRBV5-5 and TRBJ2-3 provide the parts outside the CDR3, is DAGVTQSPTHLIKTRGQQVTLRCSPISGHKSVSWYQQVLGQGPQFIFQYYEKEERGRGNFPDRFSARQFPNYSSELNVNALLLGDSALYLCASSLAGTSGIADTQYFGPGTRLTVL.

In its sample, this clonotype was seen a few times. The rearrangement uses TRBV11-2 and TRBJ2-5; the D gene could be TRBD1 or TRBD2 (7 bases each). Per germline, CDR1 SGHAT and CDR2 FQNNGV. Trimming pared 3 bases from V and 4 bases from J, leaving 30 bases between. The CDR3 runs 20 residues. The CDR3 bases are TGTGCCAGCAGCTTCTCCCCCCAAGGGGGCGGGAGTACAAGGGTAGAGACCCAGTACTTC. This translates into CASSFSPQGGGSTRVETQYF.

In its sample, this clonotype was seen many times. This rearrangement joins TRBV20-1 to TRBJ2-7; possible D gene TRBD1, 6 bases. Trimming took 0 bases from V and 1 from J, leaving 16 bases between them. The V gene's germline CDR1 is DFQATT and CDR2 SNEGSKA (reference sequence). The length of the CDR3 is 16 residues. The CDR3 is CSARDPRQGSSYEQYF. The CDR3 nucleotides are TGCAGTGCTAGAGATCCACGGCAGGGGTCATCCTACGAGCAGTACTTC.

This clonotype was picked up a small number of times. The genes are TRBV5-1 and TRBJ1-6; unclear D gene. V lost 4 bases and J 9 bases, leaving 11 bases between the germline ends. Germline V gene data show CDR1 as SGHRS and CDR2 as YFSETQ. The CDR3 extends over 13 amino acids. The CDR3 loop is CASSKTSLSPLHF. As DNA, the CDR3 is TGCGCCAGCAGCAAGACAAGCCTTTCACCCCTCCACTTT.

This clonotype has at least ten counts. The chain recombines TRBV28 with TRBJ2-7; 10 bases are a match to TRBD1. CDR1 is MDHEN and CDR2 is SYDVKM in the germline V gene. The CDR3 contains 17 residues. J was trimmed by 6 bases and V by 6 bases; bases with no gene match: 17. The DNA for the CDR3 is TGTGCCAGCAGCCACCGGGACAGGGGCAATATACTCCGCGAGCAGTACTTC. This sequence encodes CASSHRDRGNILREQYF.

In its sample, this clonotype was seen many times. J is TRBJ1-1 and V is TRBV28; weak D call: TRBD1 (5 bases). CDR1 MDHEN and CDR2 SYDVKM come from the germline V gene. The CDR3 has 13 residues. V lost 7 bases, J lost 1 base, and 10 bases lay in between. The CDR3 region is CASNLGQNTEAFF. The CDR3, as DNA: TGTGCCAGCAATCTCGGACAGAACACTGAAGCTTTCTTT.

The chain carries TRBV12-3 or TRBV12-4 and TRBJ1-2; tentative D call: TRBD1 (6 bases). V lost 6 bases and J lost 13, with 21 bases in between. The CDR3 is made up of 13 amino acids. The CDR3 bases are TGTGCCAGCAGCTCGACAGGAGCCCTCTTTCTCACCTTC. This encodes CASSSTGALFLTF.

This clonotype was observed many times. This rearrangement joins TRBV24-1 to TRBJ2-2; 7 bases match TRBD2. CDR1 and CDR2 from the germline V gene are KGHDR and SFDVKD. This CDR3 is built from 16 residues. J was trimmed by 2 bases and V by 3 bases; bases with no gene match: 5. CDR3 sequence: CATSDTRDYNTGELFF. The CDR3 DNA reads as TGTGCCACCAGTGATACGAGGGACTACAACACCGGGGAGCTGTTTTTT.

This clonotype was observed many times. The rearrangement links TRBV18 to TRBJ2-1; 7 nucleotides agree with TRBD2. The CDR3 sequence is 15 residues long. V dropped 2 bases and J dropped 2; count of bases not matched to a gene: 3. The V gene's germline CDR1 is KGHSH and CDR2 LQKENI. The CDR3 DNA reads TGTGCCAGCTCACCAGCGGGAGACCCCTACAATGAGCAGTTCTTC. Encoded protein: CASSPAGDPYNEQFF.

The chain is built from TRBV29-1 and TRBJ1-1; D perhaps matches TRBD1 (5 bases). Trimming pared 1 base from V and 10 bases from J, leaving 10 bases between. Germline CDR1 SQVTM, CDR2 ANQGSEA. This CDR3 region has 11 residues. CDR3 DNA sequence: TGCAGCGTTGAAGTTGGGGGTGCAGCTTTCTTT. Protein product: CSVEVGGAAFF.

CDR3 amino acids: CAWSVREKLFF. The CDR3 DNA reads as TGTGCCTGGAGTGTACGGGAAAAACTGTTTTTT. This rearrangement joins TRBV30 to TRBJ1-4, with D unresolved. Germline V CDR1 and CDR2: GTSNPN, SVGIG (reference sequence). The CDR3 is 11 residues long. Trimming stripped 0 bases from V and 8 bases from J, with 4 bases between.

This clonotype has only a few counts. This may be a read error: a much more frequent sequence differs by one nucleotide. In DNA form, the CDR3 reads TGTGTCAGCAGCTTAGCGCAGACTGAAGCTTTCTTT. Encoded protein: CVSSLAQTEAFF. The chain employs TRBV7-9 and TRBJ1-1; D gene unclear. The CDR3 has 12 residues. The germline gives CDR1 SEHNR, CDR2 FQNEAQ (reference sequence).

In this sample, this clonotype turned up many times. The V gene is TRBV4-1, the J gene TRBJ1-2, with TRBD1 matching over 9 bases. Per the germline V gene, CDR1 is MGHRA and CDR2 is YSYEKL. V shed 2 bases, J shed 7 bases, and the junction held 11 bases outside the gene matches. This CDR3 contains 16 residues. This CDR3 is CASSQQPGQGFSGYTF. The CDR3, as DNA: TGCGCCAGCAGCCAACAACCGGGACAGGGCTTCAGTGGCTACACCTTC.

The chain has TRBV7-9 and TRBJ2-1; TRBD1 aligns across 11 bases. The CDR3 extends over 17 amino acids. V gave up 5 bases and J gave up 2 bases; unmatched junction bases: 8. The V gene's germline CDR1 is SEHNR and CDR2 FQNEAQ (reference sequence). CDR3 sequence reads: CASSTPDRGPPYNEQFF. The DNA for the CDR3 is TGTGCCAGCAGCACCCCGGACAGGGGGCCTCCCTACAATGAGCAGTTCTTC.

This clonotype was seen once. This may stem from a read error, because a much larger clone lies one nucleotide away. The chain carries TRBV7-9 and TRBJ1-2; D remains ambiguous. From germline, CDR1 is SEHNR and CDR2 FQNEAQ (reference sequence). The CDR3 totals 17 residues. The CDR3 DNA follows: TGTGCCCGCAGCTTAGCTTTGATGGCTCTAGAAAACTATGGCTACACCTTC. Translated: CARSLALMALENYGYTF. The full variable domain, in which reference TRBV7-9 and TRBJ1-2 provide the parts outside the CDR3, is DTGVSQNPRHKITKRGQNVTFRCDPISEHNRLYWYRQTLGQGPEFLTYFQNEAQLEKSRLLSDRFSAERPKGSFSTLEIQRTEQGDSAMYLCARSLALMALENYGYTFGSGTRLTVV.

This clonotype appeared a few times. The rearrangement uses TRBV3-1 and TRBJ2-2; D call uncertain. Germline CDR1 LGHDT, CDR2 YNNKEL (reference sequence). Trimming removed 3 bases at V and 7 bases at J, with 6 bases between. The CDR3 extends over 12 amino acids. CDR3 residues: CASSQEIGELFF. CDR3 nucleotides: TGTGCCAGCAGCCAGGAAATCGGGGAGCTGTTTTTT.

In its sample, this clonotype was seen a few times. The CDR3 DNA reads as TGCGCCAGCAGCCAAGAAAGGGGCTCGGCGTACGAGCAGTACTTC. Its translation: CASSQERGSAYEQYF. This sequence joins TRBV4-1 and TRBJ2-7, with D tentatively TRBD1 (5 bases). The length of the CDR3 is 15 residues. Between the trimmed V and J ends, which lost 0 bases and 4 bases, there was a span of 13 bases. The germline V gene encodes CDR1 MGHRA and CDR2 YSYEKL.